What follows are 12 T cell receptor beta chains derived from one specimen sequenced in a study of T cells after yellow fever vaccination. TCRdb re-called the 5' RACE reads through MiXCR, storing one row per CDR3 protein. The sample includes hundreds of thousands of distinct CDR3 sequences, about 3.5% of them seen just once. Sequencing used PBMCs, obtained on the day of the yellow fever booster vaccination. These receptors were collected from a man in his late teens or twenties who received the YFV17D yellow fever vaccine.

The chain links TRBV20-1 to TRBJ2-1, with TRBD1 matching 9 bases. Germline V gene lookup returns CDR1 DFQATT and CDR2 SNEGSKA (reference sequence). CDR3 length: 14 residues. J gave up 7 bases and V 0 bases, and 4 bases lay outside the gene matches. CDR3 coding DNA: TGCAGTGCTAGAGACGGACAGGGGATGAATGAGCAGTTCTTC. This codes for CSARDGQGMNEQFF.

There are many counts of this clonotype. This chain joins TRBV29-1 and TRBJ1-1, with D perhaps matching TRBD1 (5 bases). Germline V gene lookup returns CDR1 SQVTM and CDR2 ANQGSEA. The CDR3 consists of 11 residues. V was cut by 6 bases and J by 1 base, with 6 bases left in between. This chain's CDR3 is CSVDRNTEAFF. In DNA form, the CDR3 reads TGCAGCGTCGACAGGAACACTGAAGCTTTCTTT.

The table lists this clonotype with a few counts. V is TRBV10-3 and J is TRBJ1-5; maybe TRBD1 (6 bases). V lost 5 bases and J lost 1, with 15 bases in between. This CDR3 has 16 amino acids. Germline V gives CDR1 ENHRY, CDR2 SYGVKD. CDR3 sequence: CAISMGGQSSNQPQHF. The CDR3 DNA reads TGTGCCATCAGTATGGGAGGACAGAGCAGCAATCAGCCCCAGCATTTT.

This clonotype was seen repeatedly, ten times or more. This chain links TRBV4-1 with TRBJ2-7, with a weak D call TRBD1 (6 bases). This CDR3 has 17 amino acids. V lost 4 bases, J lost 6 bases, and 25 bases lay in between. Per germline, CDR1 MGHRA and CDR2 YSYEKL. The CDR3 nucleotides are TGCGCCAGCAGCCTTGTCCCCTACCAGCCCAGGGGCGTCGAGCAGTACTTC. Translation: CASSLVPYQPRGVEQYF.

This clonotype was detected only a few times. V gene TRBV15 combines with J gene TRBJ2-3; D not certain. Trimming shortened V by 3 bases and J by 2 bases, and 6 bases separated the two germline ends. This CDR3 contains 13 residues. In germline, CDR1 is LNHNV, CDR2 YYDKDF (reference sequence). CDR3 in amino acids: CATSRGSTDTQYF. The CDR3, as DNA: TGTGCCACCAGCAGGGGGTCCACAGATACGCAGTATTTT.

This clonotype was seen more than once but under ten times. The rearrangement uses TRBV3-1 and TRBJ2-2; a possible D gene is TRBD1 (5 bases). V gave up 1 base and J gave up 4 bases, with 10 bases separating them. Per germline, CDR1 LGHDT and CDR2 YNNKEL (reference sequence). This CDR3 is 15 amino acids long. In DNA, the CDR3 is TGTGCCAGCAGCCAAGCAGGGCTGGCCACCGGGGAGCTGTTTTTT. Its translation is CASSQAGLATGELFF.

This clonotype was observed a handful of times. The CDR3 loop reads CASTGTTYNEQFF. The CDR3 DNA follows: TGTGCCAGTACCGGGACCACCTACAATGAGCAGTTCTTC. The chain is built from TRBV12-3 or TRBV12-4 and TRBJ2-1; D is tentatively TRBD1 or TRBD2 (5 bases each). The CDR3 extends over 13 amino acids. With 9 bases removed from V and 2 bases from J, the gap between germline ends came to 11 bases.

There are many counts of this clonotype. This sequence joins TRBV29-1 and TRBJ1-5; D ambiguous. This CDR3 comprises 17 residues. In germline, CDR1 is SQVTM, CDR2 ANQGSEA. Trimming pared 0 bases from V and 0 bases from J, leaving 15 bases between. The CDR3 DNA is TGCAGCGTTGAAGATCGAACAGCCAATTATAGCAATCAGCCCCAGCATTTT. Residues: CSVEDRTANYSNQPQHF. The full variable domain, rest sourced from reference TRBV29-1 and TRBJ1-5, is SAVISQKPSRDICQRGTSLTIQCQVDSQVTMMFWYRQQPGQSLTLIATANQGSEATYESGFVIDKFPISRPNLTFSTLTVSNMSPEDSSIYLCSVEDRTANYSNQPQHFGDGTRLSIL.

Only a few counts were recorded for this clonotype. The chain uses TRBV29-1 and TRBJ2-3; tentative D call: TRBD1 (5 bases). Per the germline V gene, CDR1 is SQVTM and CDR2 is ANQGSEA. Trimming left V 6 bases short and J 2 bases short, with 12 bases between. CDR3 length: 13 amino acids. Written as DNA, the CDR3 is TGCAGCGTGAAGGGCAGGGCCACAGATACGCAGTATTTT. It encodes CSVKGRATDTQYF.

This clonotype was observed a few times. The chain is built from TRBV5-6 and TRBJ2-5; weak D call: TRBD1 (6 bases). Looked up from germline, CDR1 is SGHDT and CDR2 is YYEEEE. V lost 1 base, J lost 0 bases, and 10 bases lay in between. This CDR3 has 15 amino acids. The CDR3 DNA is TGTGCCAGCAGCTTGCAGGGGCGATACCAAGAGACCCAGTACTTC. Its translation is CASSLQGRYQETQYF.

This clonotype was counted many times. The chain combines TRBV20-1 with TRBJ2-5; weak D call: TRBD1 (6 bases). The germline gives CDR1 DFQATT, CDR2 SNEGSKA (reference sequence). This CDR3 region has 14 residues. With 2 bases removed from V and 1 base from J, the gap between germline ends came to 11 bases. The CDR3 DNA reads TGCAGTGCTAGATCAGGGGCCCCCCAAGAGACCCAGTACTTC. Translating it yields CSARSGAPQETQYF.

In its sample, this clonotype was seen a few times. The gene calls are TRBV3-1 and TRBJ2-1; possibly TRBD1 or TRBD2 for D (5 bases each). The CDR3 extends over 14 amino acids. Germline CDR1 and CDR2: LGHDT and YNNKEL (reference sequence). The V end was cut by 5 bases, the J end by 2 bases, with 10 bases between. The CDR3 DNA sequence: TGTGCCAGCAGCAAATGGGACGCCTACAATGAGCAGTTCTTC. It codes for CASSKWDAYNEQFF.